One and the same sample provided the 30 T cell receptor beta chains below, sequenced in a study of molecular identifiers for immune sequencing clone quantification. TCRdb redid the calling of the PCR reads with MiXCR, one entry per CDR3 protein. The data contain approximately 630,000 distinct CDR3 sequences, 25% of them seen just once; the ten biggest clones take up about 0.8%. Sequenced input: naive CD8+ T cells from blood, with Jurkat cell RNA spiked in. As for subset: FACS-sorted CD8+CD4-CCR7+CD45RA+ naive T cells. The receptors originated from a human donor in good health. Some libraries in this study had Jurkat cell RNA spiked in.

A note on this clonotype: A much larger clone differs from this one at a single base, so this may be a read error. The rearrangement joins TRBV20-1 to TRBJ1-6; D call uncertain. The CDR3 consists of 17 residues. V dropped 1 base and J dropped 9 bases, with 22 bases sitting between them. Germline V lookup: CDR1 DFQATT, CDR2 SNEGSKA (reference sequence). This chain's CDR3 is CSARVADGPLSGSPLHF. The CDR3 nucleotides read TGCAGTGCTAGAGTCGCGGACGGACCCCTTTCGGGTTCACCCCTCCACTTT.

This clonotype was detected ten times or more. The chain is built from TRBV5-1 and TRBJ2-3; a weak D match, TRBD1 (6 bases). Trimming stripped 5 bases from V and 3 bases from J, with 13 bases between. Germline CDR1 reads SGHRS; CDR2 reads YFSETQ. The CDR3 consists of 14 residues. This chain's CDR3 is CASSFLGTTDTQYF. The CDR3, as DNA: TGCGCCAGCAGTTTCCTCGGGACAACAGATACGCAGTATTTT.

The CDR3 DNA reads TGTGCCAGCAGTCCCCTAACCGGCCTCTCTGGAAACACCATATATTTT. It is translated as CASSPLTGLSGNTIYF. The chain couples TRBV27 to TRBJ1-3, with D unclear. Per the germline V gene, CDR1 is MNHEY and CDR2 is SMNVEV (reference sequence). The V end lost 5 bases, the J end lost 0 bases, and 14 bases lay between the germline ends. The CDR3 sequence is 16 residues long.

The chain has TRBV27 and TRBJ2-1; unclear D gene. The germline V gene has CDR1 MNHEY and CDR2 SMNVEV (reference sequence). This CDR3 has 13 residues. The V gene lost 7 bases and the J gene lost 4 bases, with 11 bases spanning the gap. The CDR3 nucleotides read TGTGCCAGCACCCCAATAGGTTACAATGAGCAGTTCTTC. Its protein product is CASTPIGYNEQFF.

On this clonotype: It may be a read error: a sequence one base away is much more abundant. The chain has TRBV5-1 and TRBJ2-7; 9 bases map to TRBD1. This CDR3 is 17 amino acids long. The J segment lost 6 bases and the V segment lost 6 bases, leaving 19 bases of the junction unmatched. Germline-derived CDR1 and CDR2 are SGHRS and YFSETQ. The CDR3 loop is CASNPSTPGQGLSEQYF. The CDR3 coding sequence is TGCGCCAGCAACCCTTCAACACCGGGACAGGGTTTATCCGAGCAGTACTTC.

A few counts support this clonotype. V is TRBV27 and J is TRBJ2-7, with 7 bases that match TRBD1. The CDR3 runs 15 residues. The germline CDR1 and CDR2 sequences are MNHEY and SMNVEV (reference sequence). J was trimmed by 1 base and V by 4 bases; bases with no gene match: 7. The CDR3 protein is CASSSTGVGSYEQYF. In nucleotides, the CDR3 is TGTGCCAGCAGTTCAACAGGGGTAGGGTCCTACGAGCAGTACTTC.

Ten or more counts support this clonotype. The rearrangement links TRBV4-1 to TRBJ1-1; the D gene is possibly TRBD1 (5 bases). V lost 5 bases to trimming and J lost 4 bases, with 11 bases between them. Per germline, CDR1 MGHRA and CDR2 YSYEKL. The length of the CDR3 is 13 residues. CDR3 nucleotides: TGCGCCAGCAGCGAGGTCGGGGGCACTGAAGCTTTCTTT. Protein product: CASSEVGGTEAFF.

The table lists this clonotype with a few counts. This chain joins TRBV27 and TRBJ2-7; TRBD1 matches at 11 bases. From germline, CDR1 is MNHEY and CDR2 SMNVEV (reference sequence). CDR3 length equals 17 residues. V was pared by 3 bases and J by 4 bases, with 11 bases of the junction left unmatched. The CDR3 region has the DNA TGTGCCAGCAGTTTTGGGACAGGGGGTCCCCTCACTTACGAGCAGTACTTC. It encodes CASSFGTGGPLTYEQYF.

The chain combines TRBV29-1 with TRBJ2-1; D gene ambiguous. Germline CDR1 and CDR2: SQVTM and ANQGSEA. V lost 4 bases to trimming and J lost 7 bases, with 8 bases between them. This CDR3 region has 11 residues. CDR3 sequence reads: CSVVRGNEQFF. In DNA form, the CDR3 reads TGCAGCGTTGTAAGAGGTAATGAGCAGTTCTTC.

The chain has TRBV23-1 and TRBJ2-7; tentatively, D is TRBD1 or TRBD2 (7 bases each). TRBV23-1 is filed as an ORF, its function uncertain. The CDR3 spans 15 residues. Trimming took 8 bases from V and 2 from J, leaving 19 bases between them. The CDR3 bases are TGCGCCAGCCCATCAGGGGGGGGGGCTACCTACGAGCAGTACTTC. Protein: CASPSGGGATYEQYF.

With regard to this clonotype: A much larger clone lies a single base off, so this may be a read error. The chain is built from TRBV3-1 and TRBJ2-7; D not resolved. CDR1 is LGHDT and CDR2 is YNNKEL in the germline V gene (reference sequence). This CDR3 comprises 14 residues. The CDR3 reads CASSQGYGSYAQYF. DNA of the CDR3: TGTGCCAGCAGCCAAGGGTACGGTTCCTACGCGCAGTACTTC.

This clonotype was seen more than once but under ten times. The gene calls are TRBV25-1 and TRBJ2-5; D possibly matches TRBD1 or TRBD2 (5 bases each). This CDR3 contains 16 residues. V lost 0 bases and J lost 7, with 18 bases in between. From germline, CDR1 is MGHDK and CDR2 SYGVNS. CDR3: CASSEYGQGGELTQYF. DNA for the CDR3: TGTGCCAGCAGTGAATATGGTCAGGGTGGGGAGTTGACCCAGTACTTC.

This clonotype was detected many times. The gene calls are TRBV2 and TRBJ1-5; no clear D. The CDR3 is 14 amino acids. The germline CDR1 and CDR2 sequences are SNHLY and FYNNEI. Trimming took off 6 bases at V and 2 bases at J, with 11 bases between the two ends. The CDR3 DNA sequence: TGTGCCAGCAGACCTCACGTTGGCAATCAGCCCCAGCATTTT. The encoded protein is CASRPHVGNQPQHF.

The chain carries TRBV6-2 or TRBV6-3 and TRBJ2-1; D is unclear. V was trimmed by 5 bases and J by 5 bases, leaving 7 bases between them. The germline V gene encodes CDR1 MNHEY and CDR2 SVGEGT. CDR3 length: 12 amino acids. Here the CDR3 reads CASSIMDNEQFF. The CDR3 DNA is TGTGCCAGCAGTATTATGGACAATGAGCAGTTCTTC.

The chain couples TRBV30 to TRBJ1-1; D is uncertain. The V end lost 0 bases, the J end lost 1 base, and 12 bases lay between the germline ends. The CDR3 length is 15 residues. CDR1 and CDR2 (germline): GTSNPN, SVGIG (reference sequence). This chain's CDR3 is CAWSVRGERNTEAFF. Written as DNA, the CDR3 is TGTGCCTGGAGTGTAAGAGGCGAGCGGAACACTGAAGCTTTCTTT. The full variable domain, its missing parts supplied by reference TRBV30 and TRBJ1-1, is SQTIHQWPATLVQPVGSPLSLECTVEGTSNPNLYWYRQAAGRGLQLLFYSVGIGQISSEVPQNLSASRPQDRQFILSSKKLLLSDSGFYLCAWSVRGERNTEAFFGQGTRLTVV.

This clonotype has more than one count but fewer than ten. At one of its ends the junction is not consistent with the germline gene, which may arise from a read error. The chain couples TRBV2 to TRBJ2-4, with 8 bases aligning to TRBD1. CDR3 size: 18 residues. CDR1 SNHLY and CDR2 FYNNEI come from the germline V gene. The DNA for the CDR3 is TGTGCCAGCAGTGAAGCAGAGTCGACAGGGGTAACCAAAAACATTCGGTACTTC. Translated, it gives CASSEAESTGVTKNIRYF.

The chain combines TRBV27 with TRBJ2-7, with D unresolved. Between the trimmed V and J ends, which lost 8 bases and 1 base, there was a span of 9 bases. This CDR3 has 12 residues. Germline CDR1 and CDR2: MNHEY and SMNVEV (reference sequence). The CDR3 DNA reads TGTGCCAGCGGTTCCGATTCCTACGAGCAGTACTTC. Encoded protein: CASGSDSYEQYF.

The chain combines TRBV7-9 with TRBJ1-5, with D perhaps matching TRBD1 (6 bases). Germline V lookup: CDR1 SEHNR, CDR2 FQNEAQ (reference sequence). This CDR3 contains 16 residues. Trimming took 11 bases from V and 6 from J, leaving 26 bases between them. The CDR3 coding sequence is TGTGCCGCACACCTAGCCCAACAGGGAGGGGGTCAGCCCCAGCATTTT. Residues: CAAHLAQQGGGQPQHF.

The J gene is TRBJ1-1, the V gene TRBV28; possible D gene TRBD1, 5 bases. The CDR3 has 13 amino acids. The germline V gene has CDR1 MDHEN and CDR2 SYDVKM. Trimming took 8 bases from V and 4 from J, leaving 14 bases between them. DNA of the CDR3: TGTGCCAGCTCTTTTTCGCAGGGCACTGAAGCTTTCTTT. Its protein product is CASSFSQGTEAFF. Filled out from reference TRBV28 and TRBJ1-1, the complete variable domain reads DVKVTQSSRYLVKRTGEKVFLECVQDMDHENMFWYRQDPGLGLRLIYFSYDVKMKEKGDIPEGYSVSREKKERFSLILESASTNQTSMYLCASSFSQGTEAFFGQGTRLTVV.

In this sample, this clonotype turned up many times. The rearrangement links TRBV7-9 to TRBJ2-1; no clear D gene. Germline CDR1 is SEHNR and CDR2 is FQNEAQ (reference sequence). The CDR3 is 10 amino acids. V lost 8 bases and J lost 7, with 6 bases in between. CDR3 protein: CASHRNEQFF. The CDR3 bases are TGTGCCAGCCACCGGAATGAGCAGTTCTTC.

A note on this clonotype: A junction end diverges from the germline sequence, so it may reflect a read error. V and J are TRBV6-5 and TRBJ1-1; 7 nucleotides match TRBD1. This CDR3 region has 13 residues. The germline V gene encodes CDR1 MNHEY and CDR2 SVGAGI. CDR3 DNA: TGTGCCAGCAGTTCTACAGGGGAGACTGAAGCTTCCTTT. This encodes CASSSTGETEASF.

As for this clonotype: Because it lacks the conserved phenylalanine or tryptophan at the end, this CDR3 is likely a read error. No DNA is shown, since the ends of the CDR3 on it are uncertain; the CDR3 is the one TCRdb lists. The chain carries TRBV29-1 and TRBJ2-2. The CDR3 is 12 residues long, counting both termini. The germline CDR1 and CDR2 sequences are SQVTM and ANQGSEA. CDR3 loop: CSASGSTGELLV.

As for this clonotype: This may be a read error, as it is one base from a much larger clone. The chain links TRBV6-2 or TRBV6-3 to TRBJ2-5, with 9 bases that match TRBD2. V trimming: 6 bases; J trimming: 5 bases; junction bases outside the gene matches: 10. Germline CDR1 MNHEY, CDR2 SVGEGT. This CDR3 contains 15 residues. The CDR3 region is CASRGPRGRVETQYF. CDR3 sequence (DNA): TGTGCCAGCAGGGGGCCTCGCGGGAGGGTTGAGACCCAGTACTTC.

This clonotype was seen just once. With a much larger clone just one base away, this may be a read error. V and J are TRBV5-3 and TRBJ1-1; a weak D match, TRBD1 (6 bases). TRBV5-3 is designated an ORF whose function remains uncertain. V lost 8 bases and J lost 0, with 20 bases in between. The CDR3 covers 16 residues. In DNA, the CDR3 is TGTGCCAGCCTGCCGGAGGGGGGGAAGATGAACACTGAAGCTTTCTTT. Translation: CASLPEGGKMNTEAFF.

This clonotype has a count of ten or more. J is TRBJ2-3 and V is TRBV4-1; 8 nucleotides align to TRBD2. V gave up 2 bases and J gave up 0 bases; unmatched junction bases: 4. The CDR3 is made up of 16 amino acids. Germline V gives CDR1 MGHRA, CDR2 YSYEKL. CDR3 region: CASSQLTSESTDTQYF. CDR3 nucleotide sequence: TGCGCCAGCAGCCAACTGACTAGCGAAAGCACAGATACGCAGTATTTT.

This clonotype has just a few counts. The rearrangement links TRBV28 to TRBJ1-2; D perhaps matches TRBD1 (5 bases). Between the trimmed V and J ends, which lost 5 bases and 4 bases, there was a span of 14 bases. From germline, CDR1 is MDHEN and CDR2 SYDVKM. This CDR3 has 14 residues. CDR3 loop: CASSPLDRVYGYTF. Here the CDR3 DNA reads TGTGCCAGCAGTCCCCTAGACAGAGTCTATGGCTACACCTTC.

This clonotype was counted at least ten times. V and J are TRBV4-3 and TRBJ2-4; D is uncertain. V lost 1 base and J 1 base, leaving 17 bases between the germline ends. The CDR3 has 18 amino acids. Germline-derived CDR1 and CDR2 are LGHNA and YSLEER. CDR3 nucleotide sequence: TGCGCCAGCAGCCAAGTGCTCGGCGGTGCCGATGCCAAAAACATTCAGTACTTC. Translation gives CASSQVLGGADAKNIQYF.

At least ten counts were recorded for this clonotype. V is TRBV30 and J is TRBJ2-7; D may be TRBD2 (5 bases). Germline V gives CDR1 GTSNPN, CDR2 SVGIG (reference sequence). The CDR3 covers 14 residues. Trimming took 0 bases from V and 3 from J, leaving 12 bases between them. For the CDR3, the DNA is TGTGCCTGGAGTGTACGACCTAGCTTCTACGAGCAGTACTTC. Translation: CAWSVRPSFYEQYF.

There are a few counts of this clonotype. The CDR3 spells CASSPRASGEIYNEQFF. CDR3 sequence (DNA): TGTGCCAGCAGCCCCCGGGCTAGCGGGGAAATTTACAATGAGCAGTTCTTC. This chain links TRBV9 with TRBJ2-1; 9 bases match TRBD2. V shed 4 bases and J 4 bases; nucleotides not matched to a gene: 12. The CDR3 length is 17 residues. Germline CDR1 SGDLS, CDR2 YYNGEE.

This clonotype appeared many times. The chain combines TRBV19 with TRBJ2-7, with 7 bases aligning to TRBD1. V shed 6 bases and J 3 bases; nucleotides not matched to a gene: 2. The CDR3 has 12 residues. In germline, CDR1 is LNHDA, CDR2 SQIVND (reference sequence). The CDR3 nucleotides are TGTGCCAGTAGGGGACAGAGCTACGAGCAGTACTTC. Its protein product is CASRGQSYEQYF.